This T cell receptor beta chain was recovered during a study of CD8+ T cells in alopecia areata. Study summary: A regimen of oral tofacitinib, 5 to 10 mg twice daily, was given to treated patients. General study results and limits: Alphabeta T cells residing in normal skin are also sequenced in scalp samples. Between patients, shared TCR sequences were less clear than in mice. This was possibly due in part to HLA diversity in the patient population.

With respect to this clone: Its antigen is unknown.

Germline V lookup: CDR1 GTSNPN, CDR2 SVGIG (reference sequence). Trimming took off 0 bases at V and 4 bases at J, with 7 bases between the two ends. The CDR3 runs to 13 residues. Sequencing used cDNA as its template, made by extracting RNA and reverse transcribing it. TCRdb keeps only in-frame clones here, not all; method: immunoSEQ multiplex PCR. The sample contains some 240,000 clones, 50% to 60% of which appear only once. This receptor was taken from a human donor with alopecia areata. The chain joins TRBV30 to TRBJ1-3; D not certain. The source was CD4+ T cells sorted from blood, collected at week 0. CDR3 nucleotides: TGTGCCTGGAGTGTACGACAAGGAAACACCATATATTTT. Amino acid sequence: CAWSVRQGNTIYF.